The source of this TCR beta chain is a study of shared clonotypes between healthy human individuals. Overall study results and limits: The study found about 5% of naive CD4 clonotypes shared across a few donors.

A remark on this clone: Its antigen is currently unknown. The sample carries other DNA sequences with the same CDR3.

Sequenced by immunoSEQ multiplex PCR; TCRdb stores in-frame clones only, minus some. The sample carries around 1,000,000 clones, approximately 77% recorded once. V shed 5 bases, J shed 5 bases, and the junction held 3 bases outside the gene matches. The germline V gene encodes CDR1 MDHEN and CDR2 SYDVKM. The CDR3 loop spans 14 amino acids. A CD45RA+ naive subset and a CD45RA-negative memory subset were split from CD4+ cells. The chain is built from TRBV28 and TRBJ1-4; TRBD1 matches 9 bases. Input material: memory CD4+ T cells from PBMCs. Subset meaning: CD45RA-negative fraction. The TCR comes from a man younger than 35 in good health. Some clones in this sample may be carry-over from other donors' samples. CDR3 loop: CASSLGQGNEKLFF. Here the CDR3 DNA reads TGTGCCAGCAGTCTAGGACAGGGGAATGAAAAACTGTTTTTT.